This T cell receptor beta chain was obtained from a study of blood T cell repertoires in COVID-19. Looking at the study overall: From the United States, Italy and Spain came samples of acute and convalescent COVID-19. Nucleic acid was either cDNA or gDNA, and it came from T cells, B-cell-depleted T cells, or PBMCs.

As handled by the study authors: Reference gene primer amplification yielded estimated nucleated cell counts. The repertoire was sequenced with immunoSEQ multiplex PCR; TCRdb's copy has only in-frame clones and lacks some. That table gives V, J and clone size, and the DNA gave D and trimming. The data hold about 80,000 clones, with about 91% observed a single time. This clone was recorded only once. Germline V gene lookup returns CDR1 SGDLS and CDR2 YYNGEE. CDR3 length: 13 amino acids. V gave up 1 base and J gave up 8 bases, with 10 bases separating them. This sequence originates from a woman aged 80 or older with acute or convalescent COVID-19. Specimen: peripheral blood. The V call is TRBV9, the J call TRBJ1-3, with D possibly matching TRBD1 (5 bases). The DNA of the CDR3 is TGTGCCAGCAGCGTACGGTGGGGCGACACCATATATTTT. It specifies CASSVRWGDTIYF.